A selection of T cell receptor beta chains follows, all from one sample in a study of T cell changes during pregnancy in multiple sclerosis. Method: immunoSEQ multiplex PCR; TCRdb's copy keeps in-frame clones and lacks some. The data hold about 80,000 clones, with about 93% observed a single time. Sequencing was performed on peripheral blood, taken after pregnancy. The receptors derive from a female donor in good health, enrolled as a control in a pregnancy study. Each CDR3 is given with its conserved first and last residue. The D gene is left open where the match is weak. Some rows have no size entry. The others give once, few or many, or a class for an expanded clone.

cdr3_nt: TGTGCCAGCAGTCCCCTCTCGATTGAGCGGGCGAGAGGAACCGGGGAGCTGTTTTTT
cdr3_aa: CASSPLSIERARGTGELFF
j_call: TRBJ2-2
d_call: .
clone_size: .
v_call: TRBV28

cdr3_nt: TGTGCCAGCAGTCCCCGGAGGAGGCGGGGGATCAGCTCCTACAATGAGCAGTTCTTC
cdr3_aa: CASSPRRRRGISSYNEQFF
j_call: TRBJ2-1
d_call: TRBD2
clone_size: .
v_call: TRBV28

cdr3_nt: TGTGCCAGTAGTAGCGACTCCTTTAGCGGGAGGGCTAAGGATCTAGCCAAAAACATTCAGTACTTC
cdr3_aa: CASSSDSFSGRAKDLAKNIQYF
j_call: TRBJ2-4
d_call: TRBD2
clone_size: .
v_call: TRBV19

cdr3_nt: TGTGCCAGCAGCCCCGATTCCGGAGGTGCCTACGAGCAGTACTTC
cdr3_aa: CASSPDSGGAYEQYF
j_call: TRBJ2-7
d_call: .
clone_size: .
v_call: TRBV7-8

cdr3_nt: TGTGCCTGTGATCATCCCGGGGGAGGTGGTGAAGCTTTCTTT
cdr3_aa: CACDHPGGGGEAFF
j_call: TRBJ1-1
d_call: .
clone_size: .
v_call: TRBV30

cdr3_nt: TGTGCCAGCAGAGCCACAGGAAACTACGAGCAGTACTTC
cdr3_aa: CASRATGNYEQYF
j_call: TRBJ2-7
d_call: .
clone_size: .
v_call: TRBV27

cdr3_nt: TGTGCCAGCAGCCCGGGGGGGTTTGGCTACACCTTC
cdr3_aa: CASSPGGFGYTF
j_call: TRBJ1-2
d_call: .
clone_size: once
v_call: TRBV5-6

cdr3_nt: TGCGCCAGCGGCGCTAGTTCTAGCTCCTACGAGCAGTACTTC
cdr3_aa: CASGASSSSYEQYF
j_call: TRBJ2-7
d_call: .
clone_size: .
v_call: TRBV10-2

cdr3_nt: TGTGCCAGCAGCTTATCCGGGGGAGGGGAGACCCAGTACTTC
cdr3_aa: CASSLSGGGETQYF
j_call: TRBJ2-5
d_call: TRBD2
clone_size: .
v_call: TRBV11-2

cdr3_nt: TGTGCCAGCAGGGGGGGCTCCTACGAGCAGTACTTC
cdr3_aa: CASRGGSYEQYF
j_call: TRBJ2-7
d_call: .
clone_size: .
v_call: TRBV2

cdr3_nt: TGTGCCAGCTCACCTGCAGCGGATACGCAGTATTTT
cdr3_aa: CASSPAADTQYF
j_call: TRBJ2-3
d_call: .
clone_size: .
v_call: TRBV18

cdr3_nt: TGTGCCAGTAGTAGGGACAGGGGACCCACCGGGGAGCTGTTTTTT
cdr3_aa: CASSRDRGPTGELFF
j_call: TRBJ2-2
d_call: TRBD1
clone_size: .
v_call: TRBV19

cdr3_nt: TGTGCCAGCAGTTACTCGACAGGGGCCCTTCGGTCACCCCTCCACTTT
cdr3_aa: CASSYSTGALRSPLHF
j_call: TRBJ1-6
d_call: TRBD1
clone_size: .
v_call: TRBV6-6

cdr3_nt: TGTGCCAGCAGTTTAAGGACAGGATTCTACAATGAGCAGTTCTTC
cdr3_aa: CASSLRTGFYNEQFF
j_call: TRBJ2-1
d_call: TRBD1
clone_size: .
v_call: TRBV28

cdr3_nt: TGTGCCAGCAGTCAAGGGACTCCGGTGGTGGCCCAGTACTTC
cdr3_aa: CASSQGTPVVAQYF
j_call: TRBJ2-5
d_call: .
clone_size: .
v_call: TRBV28

cdr3_nt: TGTGCCAGCAGTTCCACTATACGGTACGAGCAGTACTTC
cdr3_aa: CASSSTIRYEQYF
j_call: TRBJ2-7
d_call: .
clone_size: .
v_call: TRBV6-5

cdr3_nt: TGTGCCAGCAGTAGCCGCCCCTGGGTGTGGGGAGGACAAGAGACCCAGTACTTC
cdr3_aa: CASSSRPWVWGGQETQYF
j_call: TRBJ2-5
d_call: .
clone_size: once
v_call: TRBV28

cdr3_nt: TGTGCCTACCTAGCGGGAGTTGCAGATACGCAGTATTTT
cdr3_aa: CAYLAGVADTQYF
j_call: TRBJ2-3
d_call: TRBD2
clone_size: .
v_call: TRBV30

cdr3_nt: TGCGCCAGCAGCTTAACCCTAGCGGGAGGGCCAGATACGCAGTATTTT
cdr3_aa: CASSLTLAGGPDTQYF
j_call: TRBJ2-3
d_call: TRBD2
clone_size: once
v_call: TRBV5-1

cdr3_nt: TGTGCCAGTAGTATAGATCCCCCGGGTCGGCAAGAGACCCAGTACTTC
cdr3_aa: CASSIDPPGRQETQYF
j_call: TRBJ2-5
d_call: .
clone_size: once
v_call: TRBV19

cdr3_nt: TGTGCCAGCAGCTCCCGGACAGGGTGGAATTCACCCCTCCACTTT
cdr3_aa: CASSSRTGWNSPLHF
j_call: TRBJ1-6
d_call: TRBD1
clone_size: once
v_call: TRBV9

cdr3_nt: TGTGCCATCAGTGAAGGCGGGAGCATTACCCGTGTTACGCAGTATTTT
cdr3_aa: CAISEGGSITRVTQYF
j_call: TRBJ2-3
d_call: TRBD2
clone_size: .
v_call: TRBV10-3

cdr3_nt: TGTGCCAGCAGTTCTCGGGGGTATGGCTACACCTTC
cdr3_aa: CASSSRGYGYTF
j_call: TRBJ1-2
d_call: .
clone_size: .
v_call: TRBV7-2

cdr3_nt: TGTGCCAGCAGCTTAGCTAGCGGGACCCGTAACGAGCAGTACTTC
cdr3_aa: CASSLASGTRNEQYF
j_call: TRBJ2-7
d_call: TRBD2
clone_size: .
v_call: TRBV7-9

cdr3_nt: TGTGCCAGTAGCGCAACAGGGTACAGCAATCAGCCCCAGCATTTT
cdr3_aa: CASSATGYSNQPQHF
j_call: TRBJ1-5
d_call: .
clone_size: .
v_call: TRBV19

cdr3_nt: TGTGCCAGCAGCTTAGAATCCAGATCCTACGAGCAGTACTTC
cdr3_aa: CASSLESRSYEQYF
j_call: TRBJ2-7
d_call: .
clone_size: .
v_call: TRBV11-2

cdr3_nt: TGTGCCAGCAGTGGGGGGACAGGTCCGACCTACGAGCAGTACTTC
cdr3_aa: CASSGGTGPTYEQYF
j_call: TRBJ2-7
d_call: TRBD1
clone_size: .
v_call: TRBV6-1

cdr3_nt: TGTGCCAGCAGCATGACGGGACACGGCACAGATACGCAGTATTTT
cdr3_aa: CASSMTGHGTDTQYF
j_call: TRBJ2-3
d_call: .
clone_size: .
v_call: TRBV7-3

cdr3_nt: TGTGCCAGCAGTAACGCATCTCCAGGGGGCTATGGCTACACCTTC
cdr3_aa: CASSNASPGGYGYTF
j_call: TRBJ1-2
d_call: TRBD1
clone_size: .
v_call: TRBV6-5

cdr3_nt: TGTGCCAGCAGTTACTCGTCACCAGGGTGGGGCTACACCTTC
cdr3_aa: CASSYSSPGWGYTF
j_call: TRBJ1-2
d_call: .
clone_size: .
v_call: TRBV6-6

cdr3_nt: TGTGCCAGCAGCGTAGGCCCGGCGGCCCAAGAGACCCAGTACTTC
cdr3_aa: CASSVGPAAQETQYF
j_call: TRBJ2-5
d_call: .
clone_size: .
v_call: TRBV9

cdr3_nt: TGTGCCAGCAGCCTACGACCGGGTGGCATTCAGTACTTC
cdr3_aa: CASSLRPGGIQYF
j_call: TRBJ2-4
d_call: .
clone_size: once
v_call: TRBV25-1

cdr3_nt: TGTGCCAGCAGTGTTGGGCAGTACACCGGGGAGCTGTTTTTT
cdr3_aa: CASSVGQYTGELFF
j_call: TRBJ2-2
d_call: .
clone_size: .
v_call: TRBV2

cdr3_nt: TGTGCCAGCTCAAGTACGGGGACGACAGGGGCTGGAAACACCATATATTTT
cdr3_aa: CASSSTGTTGAGNTIYF
j_call: TRBJ1-3
d_call: TRBD1
clone_size: .
v_call: TRBV18

cdr3_nt: TGTGCCAGCAGCCCTAGCGGAAACAATGAGCAGTTCTTC
cdr3_aa: CASSPSGNNEQFF
j_call: TRBJ2-1
d_call: TRBD2
clone_size: .
v_call: TRBV28

cdr3_nt: TGTGCCAGCAGCCCCACTAGCGGGGGACGATGGGAGACCCAGTACTTC
cdr3_aa: CASSPTSGGRWETQYF
j_call: TRBJ2-5
d_call: TRBD2
clone_size: .
v_call: TRBV11-2

cdr3_nt: TGTGCCACCAAGAGGAACTATGGCTACACCTTC
cdr3_aa: CATKRNYGYTF
j_call: TRBJ1-2
d_call: .
clone_size: .
v_call: TRBV25-1

cdr3_nt: TGTGCCAGCAGTGAAGCGCGGGCCACCTCTGGAAACACCATATATTTT
cdr3_aa: CASSEARATSGNTIYF
j_call: TRBJ1-3
d_call: .
clone_size: once
v_call: TRBV6-1

cdr3_nt: TGCGCCAGCAGCCCGAGTGAGAGTGAAAAACTGTTTTTT
cdr3_aa: CASSPSESEKLFF
j_call: TRBJ1-4
d_call: .
clone_size: once
v_call: TRBV5-1

cdr3_nt: TGTGCCAGCAGTTTAGGAGGAGGCTCGGCATACGAGCAGTACTTC
cdr3_aa: CASSLGGGSAYEQYF
j_call: TRBJ2-7
d_call: .
clone_size: once
v_call: TRBV28

cdr3_nt: TGTGCCAGCAGTACAGGGAACCCCCGCTCCTACGAGCAGTACTTC
cdr3_aa: CASSTGNPRSYEQYF
j_call: TRBJ2-7
d_call: .
clone_size: .
v_call: TRBV6-6

cdr3_nt: TGTGCCAGCAGTCCCCAGCAGCGCCTCCTAACCGGGGAGCTGTTTTTT
cdr3_aa: CASSPQQRLLTGELFF
j_call: TRBJ2-2
d_call: .
clone_size: .
v_call: TRBV28

cdr3_nt: TGCGCCAGCAGCTTGGGTTCCTTGGCGGGAGCTTTCGTCCAAGAGACCCAGTACTTC
cdr3_aa: CASSLGSLAGAFVQETQYF
j_call: TRBJ2-5
d_call: TRBD2
clone_size: .
v_call: TRBV5-1

cdr3_nt: TGTGCCTGGAGTGTTAGGACAGGGAGCCAAGAGACCCAGTACTTC
cdr3_aa: CAWSVRTGSQETQYF
j_call: TRBJ2-5
d_call: TRBD1
clone_size: few
v_call: TRBV30

cdr3_nt: TGTGCCAGCAGCGTAGGGGGCTTAAACACCGGGGAGCTGTTTTTT
cdr3_aa: CASSVGGLNTGELFF
j_call: TRBJ2-2
d_call: TRBD1
clone_size: once
v_call: TRBV7-2

cdr3_nt: TGTGCTAGTGCCGGGGGGGTGATAGGCACTGAAGCTTTCTTT
cdr3_aa: CASAGGVIGTEAFF
j_call: TRBJ1-1
d_call: .
clone_size: .
v_call: TRBV12-5

cdr3_nt: TGTGCCAGCTCAATTACGAGTGCGGACTACGTATCCAATGAGCAGTTCTTC
cdr3_aa: CASSITSADYVSNEQFF
j_call: TRBJ2-1
d_call: .
clone_size: few
v_call: TRBV18

cdr3_nt: TGCAGCGTTGAATGGGGGGCCGGGGAGCTGTTTTTT
cdr3_aa: CSVEWGAGELFF
j_call: TRBJ2-2
d_call: .
clone_size: .
v_call: TRBV29-1

cdr3_nt: TGTGCCAGCAGCTCCAGTGGGGGGGTCCCTGAAGCTTTCTTT
cdr3_aa: CASSSSGGVPEAFF
j_call: TRBJ1-1
d_call: .
clone_size: .
v_call: TRBV13